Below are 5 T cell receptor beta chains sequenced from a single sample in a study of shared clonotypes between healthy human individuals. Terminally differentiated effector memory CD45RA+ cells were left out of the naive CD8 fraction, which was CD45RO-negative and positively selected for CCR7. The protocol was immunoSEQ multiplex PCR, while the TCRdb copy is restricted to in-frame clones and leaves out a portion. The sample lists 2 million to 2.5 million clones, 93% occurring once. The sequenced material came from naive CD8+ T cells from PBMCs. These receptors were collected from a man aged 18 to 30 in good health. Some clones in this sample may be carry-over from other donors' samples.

The DNA for the CDR3 is TGTGCCAGAAGCCAATCTCCGGGACAGGAAGCTGGGGCCAACGTCCTGACTTTC. It codes for CARSQSPGQEAGANVLTF. This chain joins TRBV5-3 and TRBJ2-6; TRBD1 agrees at 8 bases. TRBV5-3 is an ORF, and what it does is uncertain. The CDR3 loop spans 18 amino acids. Unmatched junction bases numbered 11, after V lost 4 bases and J lost 2 bases.

The CDR3 loop is CASSLLGSYEQYF. The CDR3 DNA is TGTGCCAGCAGCTTATTGGGGTCCTACGAGCAGTACTTC. The gene calls are TRBV7-7 and TRBJ2-7; unclear D gene. V lost 2 bases to trimming and J lost 1 base, with 6 bases between them. The CDR3 is 13 amino acids. Germline lookup yields CDR1 SSHAT and CDR2 FNYEAQ (reference sequence).

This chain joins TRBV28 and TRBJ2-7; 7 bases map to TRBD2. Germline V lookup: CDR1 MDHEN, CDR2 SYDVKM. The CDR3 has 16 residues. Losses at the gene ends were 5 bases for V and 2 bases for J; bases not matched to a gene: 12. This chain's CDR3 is CASSGGLLAETYEQYF. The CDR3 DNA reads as TGTGCCAGCAGTGGAGGGTTGCTAGCGGAAACCTACGAGCAGTACTTC.

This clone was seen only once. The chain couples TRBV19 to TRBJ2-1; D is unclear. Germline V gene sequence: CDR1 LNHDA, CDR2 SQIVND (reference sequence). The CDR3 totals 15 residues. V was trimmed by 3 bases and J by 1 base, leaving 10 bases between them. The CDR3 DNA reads TGTGCCAGTAGTATTGGCTTAAGGTCCTACAATGAGCAGTTCTTC. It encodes CASSIGLRSYNEQFF.

CDR3 region: CASSQDSRGDGELFF. CDR3 coding DNA: TGCGCCAGCAGCCAAGATTCTAGGGGGGACGGGGAGCTGTTTTTT. The chain combines TRBV4-3 with TRBJ2-2, with D possibly being TRBD1 or TRBD2 (6 bases each). Trimming removed 0 bases at V and 7 bases at J, with 12 bases between. The germline gives CDR1 LGHNA, CDR2 YSLEER. The CDR3 length is 15 residues.